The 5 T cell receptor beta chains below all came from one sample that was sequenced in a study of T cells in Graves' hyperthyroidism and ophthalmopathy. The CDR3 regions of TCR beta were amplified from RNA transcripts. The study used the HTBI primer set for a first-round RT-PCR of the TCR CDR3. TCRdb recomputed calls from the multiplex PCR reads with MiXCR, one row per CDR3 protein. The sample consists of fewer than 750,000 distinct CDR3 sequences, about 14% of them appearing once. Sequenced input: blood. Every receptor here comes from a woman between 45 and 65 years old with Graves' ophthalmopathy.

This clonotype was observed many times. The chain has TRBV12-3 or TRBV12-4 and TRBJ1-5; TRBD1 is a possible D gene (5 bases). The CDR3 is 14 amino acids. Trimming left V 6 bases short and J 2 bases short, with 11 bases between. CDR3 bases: TGTGCCAGCAGCTTGAGGGGAGGCAATCAGCCCCAGCATTTT. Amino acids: CASSLRGGNQPQHF.

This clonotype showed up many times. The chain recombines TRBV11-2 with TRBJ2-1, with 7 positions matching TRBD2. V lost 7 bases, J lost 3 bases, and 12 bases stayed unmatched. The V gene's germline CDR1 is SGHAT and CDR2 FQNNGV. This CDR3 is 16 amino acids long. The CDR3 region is CASNSVGAGYYNEQFF. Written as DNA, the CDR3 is TGTGCCAGCAACTCCGTGGGAGCGGGATACTACAATGAGCAGTTCTTC.

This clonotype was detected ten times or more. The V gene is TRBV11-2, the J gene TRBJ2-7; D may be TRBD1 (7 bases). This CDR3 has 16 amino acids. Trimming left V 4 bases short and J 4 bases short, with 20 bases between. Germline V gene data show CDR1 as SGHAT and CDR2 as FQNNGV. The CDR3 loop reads CASSSRAQGRLYEQYF. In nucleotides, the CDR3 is TGTGCCAGCAGCTCAAGAGCACAGGGGAGGCTATACGAGCAGTACTTC.

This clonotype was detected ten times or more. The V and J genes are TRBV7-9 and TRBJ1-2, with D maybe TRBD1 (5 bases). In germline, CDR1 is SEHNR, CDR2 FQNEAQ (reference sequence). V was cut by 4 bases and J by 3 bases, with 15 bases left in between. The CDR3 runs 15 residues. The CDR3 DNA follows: TGTGCCAGCAGCTACTATACAGGATTGGACTATGGCTACACCTTC. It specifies CASSYYTGLDYGYTF.

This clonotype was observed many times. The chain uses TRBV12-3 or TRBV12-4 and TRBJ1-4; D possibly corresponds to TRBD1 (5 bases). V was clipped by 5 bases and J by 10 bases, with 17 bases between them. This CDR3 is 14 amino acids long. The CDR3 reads CASSAGAGIGKLFF. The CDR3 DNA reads TGTGCCAGCAGTGCCGGGGCAGGGATAGGAAAACTGTTTTTT.